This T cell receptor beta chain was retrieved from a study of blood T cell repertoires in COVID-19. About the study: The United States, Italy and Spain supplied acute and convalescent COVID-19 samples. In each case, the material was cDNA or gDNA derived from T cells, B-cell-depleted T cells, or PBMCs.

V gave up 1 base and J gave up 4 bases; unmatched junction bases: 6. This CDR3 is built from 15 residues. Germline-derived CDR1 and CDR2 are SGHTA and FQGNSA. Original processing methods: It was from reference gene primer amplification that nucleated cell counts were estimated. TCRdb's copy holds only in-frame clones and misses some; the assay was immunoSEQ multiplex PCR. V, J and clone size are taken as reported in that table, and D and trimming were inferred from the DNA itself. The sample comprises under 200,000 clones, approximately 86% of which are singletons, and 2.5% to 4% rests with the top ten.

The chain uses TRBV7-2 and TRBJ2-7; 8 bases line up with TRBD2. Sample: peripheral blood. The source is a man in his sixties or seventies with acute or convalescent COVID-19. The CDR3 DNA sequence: TGTGCCAGCAGCTTAGAGGGCGGGGGGCTTTACGAGCAGTACTTC. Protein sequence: CASSLEGGGLYEQYF. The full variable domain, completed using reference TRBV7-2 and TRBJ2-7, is GAGVSQSPSNKVTEKGKDVELRCDPISGHTALYWYRQSLGQGLEFLIYFQGNSAPDKSGLPSDRFSAERTGGSVSTLTIQRTQQEDSAVYLCASSLEGGGLYEQYFGPGTRLTVT.